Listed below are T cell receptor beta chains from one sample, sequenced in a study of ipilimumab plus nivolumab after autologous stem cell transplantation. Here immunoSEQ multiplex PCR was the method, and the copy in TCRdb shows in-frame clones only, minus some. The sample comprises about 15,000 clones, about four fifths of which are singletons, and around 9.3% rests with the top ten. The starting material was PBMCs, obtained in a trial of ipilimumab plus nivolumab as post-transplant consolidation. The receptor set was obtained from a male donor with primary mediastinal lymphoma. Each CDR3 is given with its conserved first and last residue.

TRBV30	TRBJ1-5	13	CAWSVQSNQPQHF
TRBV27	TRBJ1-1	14	CASRKTGVNTEAFF
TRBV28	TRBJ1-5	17	CASSGNDWPRSNQPQHF
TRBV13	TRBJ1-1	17	CASSLVLGGDMNTEAFF
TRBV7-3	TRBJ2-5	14	CASSRGAGSETQYF
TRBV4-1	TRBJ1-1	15	CASSQAQGADTEAFF
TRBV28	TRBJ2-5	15	CASSSSGRVGETQYF
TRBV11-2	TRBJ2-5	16	CASSLDGCFREETQYF
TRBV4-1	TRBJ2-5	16	CASSPSGLAGEETQYF
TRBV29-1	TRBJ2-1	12	CSVGQGWDEQFF
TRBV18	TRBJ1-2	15	CASSPRTGQNGGYTF
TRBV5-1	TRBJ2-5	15	CASSLQGARHETQYF
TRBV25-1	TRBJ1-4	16	CASSAYTGTGREKLFF
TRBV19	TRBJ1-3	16	CASSPPPVGAGDTIYF
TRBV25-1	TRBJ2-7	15	CASSENEGLAYEQYF
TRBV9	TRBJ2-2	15	CASSVSGRTTGELFF
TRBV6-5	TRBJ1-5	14	CASRRAYSNQPQHF
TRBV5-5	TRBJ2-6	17	CASSYSGGASGANVLTF
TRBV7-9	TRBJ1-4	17	CASSLYVGTDNNEKLFF
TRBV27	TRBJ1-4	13	CASSSGGHEKLFF
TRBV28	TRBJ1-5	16	CASNQVENLSNQPQHF
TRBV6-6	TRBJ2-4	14	CASSREGWGNIQYF
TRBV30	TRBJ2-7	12	CAWRGSPYEQYF
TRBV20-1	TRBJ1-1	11	CSADWGTEAFF
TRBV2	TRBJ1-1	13	CASTRELNTEAFF